The 2 T cell receptor beta chains below all came from one sample that was sequenced in a study of response to subunit inactivated influenza vaccine. One entry per CDR3 protein results from TCRdb running MiXCR on the RT-PCR reads. The table records approximately 700,000 distinct CDR3 sequences, around 14% of them present only once. The sample here was PBMCs from blood, taken roughly 13 days after vaccination. The receptors shown here come from a man aged 50 to 59 who received an inactivated influenza vaccine.

This clonotype turned up a few times. This chain joins TRBV2 and TRBJ2-2; D is perhaps TRBD1 (6 bases). The germline gives CDR1 SNHLY, CDR2 FYNNEI. The CDR3 has 15 residues. Trimming took off 6 bases at V and 8 bases at J, with 19 bases between the two ends. Here the CDR3 reads CASRGGEGRRGELFF. CDR3 nucleotides: TGTGCCAGCAGAGGGGGAGAGGGTAGACGGGGGGAGCTGTTTTTT.

This clonotype has a count of ten or more. The V and J genes are TRBV12-3 or TRBV12-4 and TRBJ1-1; TRBD1 aligns across 7 bases. V gave up 4 bases and J gave up 3 bases; unmatched junction bases: 8. The CDR3 runs to 15 residues. CDR3 DNA: TGTGCCAGCAGTTCCTACAGGGGAGGGGACACTGAAGCTTTCTTT. Translating it yields CASSSYRGGDTEAFF.